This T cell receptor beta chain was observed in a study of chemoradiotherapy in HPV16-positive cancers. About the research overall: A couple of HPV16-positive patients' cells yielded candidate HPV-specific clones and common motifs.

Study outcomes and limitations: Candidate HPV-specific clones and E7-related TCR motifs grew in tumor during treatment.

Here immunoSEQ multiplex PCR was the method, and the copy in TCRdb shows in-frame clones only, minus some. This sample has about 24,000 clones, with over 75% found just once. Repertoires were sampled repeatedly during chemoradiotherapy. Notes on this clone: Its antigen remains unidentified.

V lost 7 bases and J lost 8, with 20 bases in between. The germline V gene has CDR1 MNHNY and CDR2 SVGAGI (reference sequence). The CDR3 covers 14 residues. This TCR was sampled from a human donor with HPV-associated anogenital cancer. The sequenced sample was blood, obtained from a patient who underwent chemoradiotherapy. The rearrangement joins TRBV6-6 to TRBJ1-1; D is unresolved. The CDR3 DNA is TGTGCCAGCACCAAACTCAATGGGCCGCCAGAAGCTTTCTTT. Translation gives CASTKLNGPPEAFF.